This TCR beta chain originates from a study of neurological immune-mediated disorders. This clonotype was seen repeatedly, ten times or more. TCRdb called the 5' RACE reads again in MiXCR, with one record for every CDR3 protein. Of roughly 10,000 distinct CDR3 sequences in the sample, over 20% were seen once. CDR1 is SGHAT, CDR2 FQDESV, per germline (reference sequence). The CDR3 contains 14 residues. V was clipped by 0 bases and J by 5 bases; unmatched bases: 1. This TCR came from a woman aged 55-75 years with HTLV-1-associated myelopathy (HAM/TSP). V and J are TRBV11-1 and TRBJ2-1; 7 bases align to TRBD2. Specimen: CD8+ T cells from blood. The CDR3: CASSLAGGDNEQFF. In DNA, the CDR3 is TGTGCCAGCAGCTTAGCGGGGGGGGACAATGAGCAGTTCTTC. Complete variable domain (other parts from reference TRBV11-1 and TRBJ2-1): EAEVAQSPRYKITEKSQAVAFWCDPISGHATLYWYRQILGQGPELLVQFQDESVVDDSQLPKDRFSAERLKGVDSTLKIQPAELGDSAMYLCASSLAGGDNEQFFGPGTRLTVL.